Described below is a single T cell receptor beta chain sequence and its context. Germline CDR1 reads SQVTM; CDR2 reads ANQGSEA. Trimming removed 4 bases at V and 3 bases at J, with 22 bases between. CDR3 length: 16 amino acids. The record originates from a study of blood T cell repertoires in COVID-19. Assay: immunoSEQ multiplex PCR; the TCRdb copy retains only in-frame clones and omits some. The sample consists of some 390,000 clones, around 84% of them appearing once. The TCR comes from a human donor in a cohort sampled during active COVID-19. V usage is TRBV29-1 and J usage is TRBJ2-7; TRBD2 might be the D (6 bases). Source material: peripheral blood. DNA for the CDR3: TGCAGCGTTGGTGGGGCGGCGGGAAACTTGCTCTACGAGCAGTACTTC. Protein sequence: CSVGGAAGNLLYEQYF.